There are many counts of the clone carrying this T cell receptor (beta chain). Its cognate antigen is unknown. This entry comes from a study of neurological immune-mediated disorders. Findings of the study overall: Multiple sclerosis, the disease with the least TCR clonal expansion, fell below healthy controls, whereas HTLV-1-associated myelopathy showed the most.

By 5'RACE with 10-nucleotide random UMIs, the cDNA was made. From 15-18 subjects, over 160 million TCR-beta sequences were obtained in each sequencing run. TCRdb itself ran the 5' RACE reads through MiXCR, one entry per CDR3 protein. The sample comprises about 55,000 distinct CDR3 sequences, approximately 4.1% of which are singletons, and around 3% rests with the top ten. The CDR3 totals 16 residues. The germline gives CDR1 DFQATT, CDR2 SNEGSKA (reference sequence). Trimming removed 3 bases from V and 3 bases from J; junction bases left unmatched: 6. The source material was PBMCs. The gene calls are TRBV20-1 and TRBJ2-2; 11 positions agree with TRBD1. This receptor was taken from a man between 50 and 59 years old with multiple sclerosis. CDR3: CSASPGTGGYTGELFF. CDR3 nucleotides: TGCAGTGCTAGCCCCGGGACAGGGGGTTACACCGGGGAGCTGTTTTTT.